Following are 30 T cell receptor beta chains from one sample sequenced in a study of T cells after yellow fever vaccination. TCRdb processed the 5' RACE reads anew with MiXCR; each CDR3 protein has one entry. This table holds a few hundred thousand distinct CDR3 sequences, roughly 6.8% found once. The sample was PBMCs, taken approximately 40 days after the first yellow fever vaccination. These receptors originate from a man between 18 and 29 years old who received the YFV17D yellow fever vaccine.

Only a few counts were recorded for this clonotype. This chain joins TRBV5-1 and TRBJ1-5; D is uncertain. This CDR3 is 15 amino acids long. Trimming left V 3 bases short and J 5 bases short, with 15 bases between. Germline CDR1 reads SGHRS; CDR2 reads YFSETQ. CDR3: CASSSDGMVYQPQHF. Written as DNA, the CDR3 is TGCGCCAGCAGCTCCGACGGGATGGTTTATCAGCCCCAGCATTTT. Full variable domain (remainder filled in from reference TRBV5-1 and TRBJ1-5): KAGVTQTPRYLIKTRGQQVTLSCSPISGHRSVSWYQQTPGQGLQFLFEYFSETQRNKGNFPGRFSGRQFSNSRSEMNVSTLELGDSALYLCASSSDGMVYQPQHFGDGTRLSIL.

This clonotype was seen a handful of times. CDR3 in DNA: TGTGCCAGCAGCGAGGGGACAGGGAGGACTGAAGCTTTCTTT. Translation: CASSEGTGRTEAFF. The chain links TRBV9 to TRBJ1-1; the match to TRBD1 covers 9 bases. The germline V gene encodes CDR1 SGDLS and CDR2 YYNGEE. This CDR3 comprises 14 residues. Germline trimming cut 3 bases from V and 5 bases from J; bases unmatched to any gene: 5.

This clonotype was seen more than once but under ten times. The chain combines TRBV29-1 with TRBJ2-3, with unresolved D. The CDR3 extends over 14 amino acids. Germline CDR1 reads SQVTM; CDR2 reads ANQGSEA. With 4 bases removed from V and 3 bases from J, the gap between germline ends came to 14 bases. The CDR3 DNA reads TGCAGCGTTGTTACTCCTAAGAGGACAGATACGCAGTATTTT. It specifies CSVVTPKRTDTQYF.

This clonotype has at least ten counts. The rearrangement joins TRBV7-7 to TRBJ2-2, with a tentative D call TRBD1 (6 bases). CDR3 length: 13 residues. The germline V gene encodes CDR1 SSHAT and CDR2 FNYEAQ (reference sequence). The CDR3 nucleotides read TGTGCTAGTGGGACAACGAACACCGGGGAGCTGTTTTTT. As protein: CASGTTNTGELFF.

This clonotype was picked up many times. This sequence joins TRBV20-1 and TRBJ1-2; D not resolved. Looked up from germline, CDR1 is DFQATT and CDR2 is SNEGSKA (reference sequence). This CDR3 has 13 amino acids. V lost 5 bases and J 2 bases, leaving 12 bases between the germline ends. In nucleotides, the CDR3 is TGCAGTGCTTCCCCCGTTTTGAACTATGGCTACACCTTC. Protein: CSASPVLNYGYTF.

CDR3 in amino acids: CASSLLGGSETQYF. CDR3 coding DNA: TGTGCCAGCTCACTCCTCGGGGGATCAGAGACCCAGTACTTC. The chain joins TRBV18 to TRBJ2-5; D may be TRBD2 (6 bases). Germline V CDR1 and CDR2: KGHSH, LQKENI. This CDR3 comprises 14 residues. The germline V and J ends were trimmed by 4 bases and 4 bases, with 13 bases remaining between them.

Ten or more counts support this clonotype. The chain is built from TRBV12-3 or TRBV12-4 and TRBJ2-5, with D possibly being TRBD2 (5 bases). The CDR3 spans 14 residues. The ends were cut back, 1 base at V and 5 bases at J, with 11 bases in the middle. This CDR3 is CASSLVPAAETQYF. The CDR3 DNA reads TGTGCCAGCAGTTTAGTACCAGCGGCGGAGACCCAGTACTTC.

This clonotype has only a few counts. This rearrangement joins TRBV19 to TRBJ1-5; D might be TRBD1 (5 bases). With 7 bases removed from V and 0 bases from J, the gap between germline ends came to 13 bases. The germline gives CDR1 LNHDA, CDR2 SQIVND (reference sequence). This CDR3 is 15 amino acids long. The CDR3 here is CASTDAQGSNQPQHF. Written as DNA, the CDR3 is TGTGCCAGTACCGACGCTCAGGGTAGCAATCAGCCCCAGCATTTT. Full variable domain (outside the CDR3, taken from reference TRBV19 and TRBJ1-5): DGGITQSPKYLFRKEGQNVTLSCEQNLNHDAMYWYRQDPGQGLRLIYYSQIVNDFQKGDIAEGYSVSREKKESFPLTVTSAQKNPTAFYLCASTDAQGSNQPQHFGDGTRLSIL.

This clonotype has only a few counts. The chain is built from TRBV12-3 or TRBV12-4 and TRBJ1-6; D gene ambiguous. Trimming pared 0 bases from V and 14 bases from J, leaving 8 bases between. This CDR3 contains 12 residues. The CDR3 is CASSLALFSLHF. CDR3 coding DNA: TGTGCCAGCAGTTTAGCCCTGTTTTCCCTCCACTTT.

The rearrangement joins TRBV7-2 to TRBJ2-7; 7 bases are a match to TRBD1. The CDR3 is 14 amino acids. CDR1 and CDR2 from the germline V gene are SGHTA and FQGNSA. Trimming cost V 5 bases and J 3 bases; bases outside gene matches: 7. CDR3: CASSPRGQIYEQYF. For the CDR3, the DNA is TGTGCCAGCAGCCCGAGGGGACAGATCTACGAGCAGTACTTC.

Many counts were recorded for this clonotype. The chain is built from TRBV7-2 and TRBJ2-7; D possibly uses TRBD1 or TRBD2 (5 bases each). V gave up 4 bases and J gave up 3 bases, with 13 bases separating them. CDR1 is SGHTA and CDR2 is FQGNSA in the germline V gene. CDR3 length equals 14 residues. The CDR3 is CASSSSRDGYEQYF. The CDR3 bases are TGTGCCAGCAGCTCGTCCCGGGACGGCTACGAGCAGTACTTC.

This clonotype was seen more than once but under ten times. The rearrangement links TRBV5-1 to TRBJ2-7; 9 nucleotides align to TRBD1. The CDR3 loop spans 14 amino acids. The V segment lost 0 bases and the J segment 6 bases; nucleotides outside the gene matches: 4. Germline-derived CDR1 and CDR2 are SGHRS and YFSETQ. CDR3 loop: CASSLEGTGREQYF. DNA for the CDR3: TGCGCCAGCAGCTTGGAGGGGACAGGGCGCGAGCAGTACTTC.

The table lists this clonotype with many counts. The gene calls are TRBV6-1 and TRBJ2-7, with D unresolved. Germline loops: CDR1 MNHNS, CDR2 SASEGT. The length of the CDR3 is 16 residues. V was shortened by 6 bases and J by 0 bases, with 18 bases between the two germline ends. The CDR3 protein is CASSPLGRVGSYEQYF. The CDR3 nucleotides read TGTGCCAGCAGCCCACTGGGCCGGGTAGGCTCCTACGAGCAGTACTTC.

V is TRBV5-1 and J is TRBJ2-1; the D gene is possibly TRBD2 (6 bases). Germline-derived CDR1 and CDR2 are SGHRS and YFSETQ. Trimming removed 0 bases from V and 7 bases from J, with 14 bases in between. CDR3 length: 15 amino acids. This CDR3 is CASSLGAGTGNEQFF. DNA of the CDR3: TGCGCCAGCAGCTTGGGGGCGGGGACGGGGAATGAGCAGTTCTTC. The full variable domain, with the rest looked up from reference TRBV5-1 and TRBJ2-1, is KAGVTQTPRYLIKTRGQQVTLSCSPISGHRSVSWYQQTPGQGLQFLFEYFSETQRNKGNFPGRFSGRQFSNSRSEMNVSTLELGDSALYLCASSLGAGTGNEQFFGPGTRLTVL.

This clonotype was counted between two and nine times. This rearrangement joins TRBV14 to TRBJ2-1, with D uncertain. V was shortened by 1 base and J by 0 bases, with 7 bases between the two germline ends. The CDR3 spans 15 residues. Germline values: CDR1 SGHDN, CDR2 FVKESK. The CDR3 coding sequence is TGTGCCAGCAGCCAAGCGGTGGGCTCCTACAATGAGCAGTTCTTC. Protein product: CASSQAVGSYNEQFF. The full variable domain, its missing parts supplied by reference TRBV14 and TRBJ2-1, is EAGVTQFPSHSVIEKGQTVTLRCDPISGHDNLYWYRRVMGKEIKFLLHFVKESKQDESGMPNNRFLAERTGGTYSTLKVQPAELEDSGVYFCASSQAVGSYNEQFFGPGTRLTVL.

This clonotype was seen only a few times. The CDR3 nucleotides are TGTGCCAGCAGCCGTAGCGGGGGGGACTACAATGAGCAGTTCTTC. Amino acids: CASSRSGGDYNEQFF. V usage is TRBV7-2 and J usage is TRBJ2-1, with 11 bases that match TRBD2. After removal of 5 bases from V and 3 bases from J, the junction contained 3 bases not matched to a gene. Germline CDR1 reads SGHTA; CDR2 reads FQGNSA. The CDR3 covers 15 residues. The entire variable domain, with the rest obtained from reference TRBV7-2 and TRBJ2-1, is as follows: GAGVSQSPSNKVTEKGKDVELRCDPISGHTALYWYRQSLGQGLEFLIYFQGNSAPDKSGLPSDRFSAERTGGSVSTLTIQRTQQEDSAVYLCASSRSGGDYNEQFFGPGTRLTVL.

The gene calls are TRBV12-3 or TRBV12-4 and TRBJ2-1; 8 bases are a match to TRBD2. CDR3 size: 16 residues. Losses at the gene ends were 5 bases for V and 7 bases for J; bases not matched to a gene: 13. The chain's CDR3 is CASSGVGLGVWNEQFF. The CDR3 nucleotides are TGTGCCAGCAGTGGTGTGGGACTAGGTGTTTGGAATGAGCAGTTCTTC.

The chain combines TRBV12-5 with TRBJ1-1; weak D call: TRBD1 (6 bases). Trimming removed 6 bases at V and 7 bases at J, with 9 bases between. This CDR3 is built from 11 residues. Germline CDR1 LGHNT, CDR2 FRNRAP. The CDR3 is CASGQGGEAFF. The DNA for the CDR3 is TGTGCTAGTGGACAGGGAGGTGAAGCTTTCTTT.

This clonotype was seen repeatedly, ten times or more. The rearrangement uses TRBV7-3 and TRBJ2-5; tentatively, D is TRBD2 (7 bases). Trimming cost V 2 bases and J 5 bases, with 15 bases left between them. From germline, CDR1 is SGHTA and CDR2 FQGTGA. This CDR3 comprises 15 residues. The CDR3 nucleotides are TGTGCCAGCAGCTTAGGGGGGGCCTATGGGGAGACCCAGTACTTC. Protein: CASSLGGAYGETQYF.

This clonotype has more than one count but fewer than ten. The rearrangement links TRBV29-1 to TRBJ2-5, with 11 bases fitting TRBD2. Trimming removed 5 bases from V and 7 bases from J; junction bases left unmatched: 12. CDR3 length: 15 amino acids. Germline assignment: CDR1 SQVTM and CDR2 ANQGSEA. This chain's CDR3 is CSVSPASGGLVTQYF. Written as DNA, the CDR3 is TGCAGCGTTTCACCGGCTAGCGGGGGGCTAGTGACCCAGTACTTC.

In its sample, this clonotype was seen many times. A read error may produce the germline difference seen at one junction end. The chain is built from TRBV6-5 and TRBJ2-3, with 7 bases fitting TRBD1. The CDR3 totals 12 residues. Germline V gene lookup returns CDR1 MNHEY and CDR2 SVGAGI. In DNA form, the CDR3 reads TGTGCCAGCAGCCCGGGGACAGCTACGCAGTATTTT. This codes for CASSPGTATQYF.

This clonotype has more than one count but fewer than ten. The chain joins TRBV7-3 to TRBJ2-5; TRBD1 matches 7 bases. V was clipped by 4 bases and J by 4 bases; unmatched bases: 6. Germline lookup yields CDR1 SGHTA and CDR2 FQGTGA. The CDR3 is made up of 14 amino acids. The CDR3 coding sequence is TGTGCCAGCAGCTCGACAGGGTGGGGAGAGACCCAGTACTTC. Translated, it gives CASSSTGWGETQYF.

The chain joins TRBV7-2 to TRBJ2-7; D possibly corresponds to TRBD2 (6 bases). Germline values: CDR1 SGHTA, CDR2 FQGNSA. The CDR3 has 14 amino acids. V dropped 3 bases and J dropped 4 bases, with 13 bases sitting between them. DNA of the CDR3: TGTGCCAGCAGCTTTGAGGCGGGGCCGTACGAGCAGTACTTC. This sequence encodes CASSFEAGPYEQYF.

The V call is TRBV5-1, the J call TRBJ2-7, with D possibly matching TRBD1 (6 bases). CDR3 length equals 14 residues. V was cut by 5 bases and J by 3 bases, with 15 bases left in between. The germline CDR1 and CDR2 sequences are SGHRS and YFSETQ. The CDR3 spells CASSVPGESYEQYF. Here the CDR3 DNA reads TGCGCCAGCAGTGTACCAGGGGAAAGCTACGAGCAGTACTTC.

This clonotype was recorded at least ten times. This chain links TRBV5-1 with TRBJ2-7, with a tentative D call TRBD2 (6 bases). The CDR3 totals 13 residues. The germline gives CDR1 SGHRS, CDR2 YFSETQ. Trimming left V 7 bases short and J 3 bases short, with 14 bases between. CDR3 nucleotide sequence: TGCGCCAGCCCCCCTGGGGGAGGCTACGAGCAGTACGTC. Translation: CASPPGGGYEQYV.

The CDR3 DNA reads TGTGCCAGCAGTTTTTGGACAGGGTTCACCGGGGAGCTGTTTTTT. Its protein is CASSFWTGFTGELFF. The gene calls are TRBV27 and TRBJ2-2; TRBD1 matches 8 bases. There are 15 residues in the CDR3. Germline V CDR1 and CDR2: MNHEY, SMNVEV (reference sequence). V lost 3 bases and J lost 4; bases outside the gene matches: 4.

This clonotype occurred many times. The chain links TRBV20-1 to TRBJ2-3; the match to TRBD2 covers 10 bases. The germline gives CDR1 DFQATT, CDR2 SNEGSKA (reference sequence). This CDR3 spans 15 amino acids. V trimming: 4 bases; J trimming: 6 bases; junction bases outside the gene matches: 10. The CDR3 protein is CSATQSGGASDTQYF. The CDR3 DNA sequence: TGCAGTGCTACCCAAAGCGGGGGGGCGAGCGATACGCAGTATTTT.

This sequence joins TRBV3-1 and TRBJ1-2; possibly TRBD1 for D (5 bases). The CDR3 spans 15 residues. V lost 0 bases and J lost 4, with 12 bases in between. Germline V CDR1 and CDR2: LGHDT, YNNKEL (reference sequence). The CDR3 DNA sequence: TGTGCCAGCAGCCAAGATCTTGACAGAATCTATGGCTACACCTTC. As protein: CASSQDLDRIYGYTF.

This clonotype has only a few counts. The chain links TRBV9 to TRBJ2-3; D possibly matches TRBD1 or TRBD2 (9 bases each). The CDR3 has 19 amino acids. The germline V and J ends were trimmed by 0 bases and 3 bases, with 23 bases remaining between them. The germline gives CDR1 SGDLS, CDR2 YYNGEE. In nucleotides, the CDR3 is TGTGCCAGCAGCGTAGAGGGGACAGGGCCAGCGGGGGGAACAGATACGCAGTATTTT. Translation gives CASSVEGTGPAGGTDTQYF. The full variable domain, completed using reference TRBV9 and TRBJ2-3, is DSGVTQTPKHLITATGQRVTLRCSPRSGDLSVYWYQQSLDQGLQFLIQYYNGEERAKGNILERFSAQQFPDLHSELNLSSLELGDSALYFCASSVEGTGPAGGTDTQYFGPGTRLTVL.

CDR3: CASSQGTAGWGGYTF. In nucleotides, the CDR3 is TGCGCCAGCAGCCAGGGGACGGCGGGGTGGGGAGGCTACACCTTC. The rearrangement uses TRBV4-1 and TRBJ1-2; possible D gene TRBD1, 5 bases. Germline CDR1 is MGHRA and CDR2 is YSYEKL. V lost 3 bases to trimming and J lost 8 bases, with 19 bases between them. CDR3 length: 15 residues.